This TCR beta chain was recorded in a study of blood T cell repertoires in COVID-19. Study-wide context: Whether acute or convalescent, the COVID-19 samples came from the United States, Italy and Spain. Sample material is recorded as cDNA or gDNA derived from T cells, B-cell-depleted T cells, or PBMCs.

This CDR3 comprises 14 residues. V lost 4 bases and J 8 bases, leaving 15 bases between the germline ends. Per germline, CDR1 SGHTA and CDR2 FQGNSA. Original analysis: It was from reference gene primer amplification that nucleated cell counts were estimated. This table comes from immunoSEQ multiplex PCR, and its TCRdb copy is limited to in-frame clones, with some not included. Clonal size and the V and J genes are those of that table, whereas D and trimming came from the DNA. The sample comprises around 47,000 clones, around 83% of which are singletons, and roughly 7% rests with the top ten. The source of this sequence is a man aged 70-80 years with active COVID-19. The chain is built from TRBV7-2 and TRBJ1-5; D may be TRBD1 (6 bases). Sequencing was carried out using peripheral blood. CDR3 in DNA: TGTGCCAGCAGCTCGGGACACCGGAAGGAGCCCCAGCATTTT. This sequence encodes CASSSGHRKEPQHF.